This entry features one T cell receptor (beta chain) sequence. These data are taken from a study of cytomegalovirus exposure and HLA in healthy donors. Primers: 60 Vbeta forward and 13 Jbeta reverse. Measured with immunoSEQ multiplex PCR; TCRdb has only the in-frame clones, and not every one. The repertoire holds around 87,000 clones, with about 74% as singletons. Sequenced material: PBMCs. This clonotype was obtained from a man aged 40-50 years in good health and CMV-seronegative.

Written as DNA, the CDR3 is TGTGCCAGCAGTTTACAAGGGGGGGGCGAAAAACTGTTTTTT. Translated: CASSLQGGGEKLFF. This sequence joins TRBV28 and TRBJ1-4, with D possibly being TRBD1 (6 bases). The CDR3 covers 14 residues. V was shortened by 2 bases and J by 8 bases, with 12 bases between the two germline ends. From germline, CDR1 is MDHEN and CDR2 SYDVKM.